This T cell receptor (beta chain) was sequenced during a study of cytomegalovirus exposure and HLA in healthy donors. Findings and limits, study-wide: Reports described diagnosis of cytomegalovirus status by the classifier as highly specific and sensitive. In vitro checks showed that a few CMV-associated chains really do target CMV antigens.

Whereas donors were nominally healthy upon sampling, unrecorded immune exposures were probable. Regarding this clone: The antigen remains unidentified.

Primers included in the PCR were 60 Vbeta and 13 Jbeta primers. The data were produced by immunoSEQ multiplex PCR, yet TCRdb's version contains in-frame clones alone and is incomplete. The repertoire holds around 110,000 clones, with more than 70% as singletons. This CDR3 is built from 12 residues. CDR1 is SEHNR and CDR2 is FQNEAQ in the germline V gene (reference sequence). V was pared by 4 bases and J by 5 bases, with 5 bases between. The specimen sequenced was PBMCs. The clonotype originates from a man aged 18-30 years in good health and CMV-seronegative. The chain uses TRBV7-9 and TRBJ1-4; D is unclear. CDR3 DNA: TGTGCCAGCAGCTCCCTGAATGAAAAACTGTTTTTT. This translates into CASSSLNEKLFF. Combining the CDR3 with reference TRBV7-9 and TRBJ1-4 gives the whole variable domain DTGVSQNPRHKITKRGQNVTFRCDPISEHNRLYWYRQTLGQGPEFLTYFQNEAQLEKSRLLSDRFSAERPKGSFSTLEIQRTEQGDSAMYLCASSSLNEKLFFGSGTQLSVL.